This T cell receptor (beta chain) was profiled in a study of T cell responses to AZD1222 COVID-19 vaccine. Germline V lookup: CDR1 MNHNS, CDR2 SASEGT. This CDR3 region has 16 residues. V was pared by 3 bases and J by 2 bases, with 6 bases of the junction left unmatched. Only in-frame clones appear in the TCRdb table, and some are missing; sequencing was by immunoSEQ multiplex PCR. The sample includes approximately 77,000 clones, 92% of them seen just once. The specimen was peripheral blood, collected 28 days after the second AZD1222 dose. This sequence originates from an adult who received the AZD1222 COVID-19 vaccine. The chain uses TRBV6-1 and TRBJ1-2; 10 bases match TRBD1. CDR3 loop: CASSDPRQGANYGYTF. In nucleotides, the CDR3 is TGTGCCAGCAGTGACCCCCGACAGGGGGCAAACTATGGCTACACCTTC.